A single sample gave rise to the 32 T cell receptor delta chains below, sequenced in a study of gamma-delta T cells after stem cell transplantation. TCRdb re-called the RT-PCR reads through CATT. The table lists roughly 970 delta-chain clones, 9.5% to 15% of them singletons. Sequencing was performed on gamma-delta T cells. The receptors here all came from a human donor. It is not recorded whose cells these are; they may come from a transplant donor.

Concerning this clone itself: This specimen includes other DNA sequences encoding the same CDR3. The V gene is TRDV2, the J gene TRDJ1; TRDD3 agrees at 10 bases. After removal of 3 bases from V and 2 bases from J, the junction contained 2 bases not matched to a gene. The CDR3 length is 14 residues. Germline lookup yields CDR1 GEAIGNYY and CDR2 EKD. The CDR3 DNA is TGTGCCTGTGACCCACTGGGGGATACCGATAAACTCATCTTT. Amino acids: CACDPLGDTDKLIF.

This clone came up a few times. V is TRDV2 and J is TRDJ1; maybe TRDD3 (6 bases). The CDR3 is 17 amino acids. V dropped 5 bases and J dropped 0 bases, with 21 bases sitting between them. The germline V gene has CDR1 GEAIGNYY and CDR2 EKD. The CDR3 bases are TGTGCCTGTGTCAGGGGGTTTTGGGGGGCTTACACCGATAAACTCATCTTT. Protein product: CACVRGFWGAYTDKLIF.

By frequency in the sample, this clone is medium-sized. The chain combines TRDV2 with TRDJ1, with 7 bases that match TRDD3. The CDR3 contains 17 residues. V lost 3 bases to trimming and J lost 3 bases; unmatched junction nucleotides: 15. The germline V gene encodes CDR1 GEAIGNYY and CDR2 EKD. The CDR3: CACDAVLGTSTPDKLIF. CDR3 bases: TGTGCCTGTGACGCAGTACTGGGGACCAGCACCCCCGATAAACTCATCTTT.

The chain joins TRDV3 to TRDJ1, with 10 bases lining up with TRDD3. TCRdb supplies no J gene; here it was assigned by aligning the nucleotide sequence to germline. Losses at the gene ends were 3 bases for V and 1 base for J; bases not matched to a gene: 20. The CDR3 contains 19 residues. Germline values: CDR1 TVYSNPD, CDR2 GDNSRS (reference sequence). The CDR3, as DNA: TGTGCCTTGCCCTTCAACAGACACTGGGGGATTTTTGGCACCGATAAACTCATCTTT. As protein: CALPFNRHWGIFGTDKLIF.

This clone was counted a few times. This chain connects TRDV2 to TRDJ1; maybe TRDD3 (5 bases). V shed 3 bases and J shed 8 bases, with 24 bases lying between them. The CDR3 is 16 amino acids. Germline values: CDR1 GEAIGNYY, CDR2 EKD. This CDR3 reads CACDLIGRGPDSKLIF. Here the CDR3 DNA reads TGTGCCTGTGACCTTATCGGTCGGGGACCGGATTCGAAACTCATCTTT.

In its sample, this clone is medium-sized (0.01 to 0.1%). The chain uses TRDV2 and TRDJ1; 11 nucleotides match TRDD3. Germline trimming cut 0 bases from V and 3 bases from J; bases unmatched to any gene: 17. Germline CDR1 GEAIGNYY, CDR2 EKD. The CDR3 consists of 20 residues. The CDR3 reads CACDTVPTGGYSLNADKLIF. As DNA, the CDR3 is TGTGCCTGTGACACCGTCCCTACTGGGGGATATTCGTTAAATGCCGATAAACTCATCTTT.

This clone turned up a few times. This chain connects TRDV1 to TRDJ1, with 13 bases matching TRDD3. V lost 1 base, J lost 6 bases, and 29 bases stayed unmatched. Germline loops: CDR1 TSWWSYY, CDR2 QGS. CDR3 length equals 24 residues. The CDR3 loop is CALGEPTILLPTGGLGDTRNKLIF. For the CDR3, the DNA is TGTGCTCTTGGGGAACCTACCATCCTCCTTCCTACGGGGGGACTGGGGGATACGCGGAATAAACTCATCTTT.

The chain joins TRDV3 to TRDJ1, with 12 bases lining up with TRDD3. V lost 3 bases, J lost 0 bases, and 35 bases stayed unmatched. The CDR3 length is 25 residues. Germline CDR1 and CDR2: TVYSNPD and GDNSRS (reference sequence). CDR3 region: CALRGIAFSLGDTTPLTLYTDKLIF. CDR3 DNA: TGTGCCTTGCGAGGGATCGCCTTCTCACTGGGGGATACCACTCCACTTACCCTGTACACCGATAAACTCATCTTT.

The V gene is TRDV3, the J gene TRDJ1; D is possibly TRDD3 (6 bases). Matching the DNA to germline supplied the J gene, which TCRdb does not give. Deletions cut 4 bases from V and 0 bases from J, with 18 bases between. Germline loops: CDR1 TVYSNPD, CDR2 GDNSRS (reference sequence). This CDR3 region has 15 residues. CDR3 amino acids: CASLTRGIYTDKLIF. CDR3 DNA: TGTGCCTCCCTCACTAGAGGGATATACACCGATAAACTCATCTTT.

By share, this clone ranks as large. The chain carries TRDV2 and TRDJ1, with 10 bases matching TRDD3. This CDR3 has 21 residues. Trimming took 0 bases from V and 1 from J; bases not matched to a gene: 19. Germline V gives CDR1 GEAIGNYY, CDR2 EKD. CDR3 protein: CACDTVPTTVLGDLSTDKLIF. The DNA of the CDR3 is TGTGCCTGTGACACCGTGCCTACAACCGTACTGGGGGATTTGAGCACCGATAAACTCATCTTT.

Within the sample, this clone is large. The chain employs TRDV2 and TRDJ1; D may be TRDD1 (6 bases). CDR3 size: 16 residues. Germline CDR1 and CDR2: GEAIGNYY and EKD. The ends were cut back, 3 bases at V and 0 bases at J, with 16 bases in the middle. This chain's CDR3 is CACDSLYGNNTDKLIF. The CDR3 bases are TGTGCCTGTGACTCCCTGTACGGAAATAACACCGATAAACTCATCTTT.

Details on this clone: A far larger clone is a single base away, which makes a read error likely. Other DNA sequences in the same sample also yield this CDR3. This rearrangement joins TRDV3 to TRDJ1; 8 nucleotides agree with TRDD3. Germline V gives CDR1 TVYSNPD, CDR2 GDNSRS (reference sequence). CDR3 length: 18 residues. V lost 1 base, J lost 0 bases, and 16 bases stayed unmatched. CDR3 sequence (DNA): TGTGCCTTTACTACTACTACGATGGGGGGATATCACACCGATAAACTCATCTTT. Translating gives CAFTTTTMGGYHTDKLIF.

Turning to this clone: It is unclear where the CDR3 begins or ends on the DNA, so no DNA is shown, and the CDR3 is as TCRdb lists it. V is TRAV29/DV5 and J is TRDJ3; the table's D gene call, TRDD3, was not cross checked with the DNA. The CDR3 region is 20 residues in length, termini included. The germline V gene encodes CDR1 NSMFDY and CDR2 ISSIKDK. The chain's CDR3 is CSVLLCSTGGYSWDTRQMFF.

About this clone: TCRdb's entry gives the protein of a much larger clone, which mismatches this DNA's translation at residue 6, likely from a read error; the protein reported here is translated from the DNA. The chain recombines TRDV2 with TRDJ3; 7 bases align to TRDD3. The J segment lost 0 bases and the V segment lost 0 bases, leaving 10 bases of the junction unmatched. CDR3 length equals 20 residues. Germline CDR1 and CDR2: GEAIGNYY and EKD. The CDR3 protein is CACDTSPWGLSSWDTRQMFF. DNA for the CDR3: TGTGCCTGTGACACCAGTCCCTGGGGGTTGAGCTCCTGGGACACCCGACAGATGTTTTTC.

This chain joins TRAV29/DV5 and TRDJ1, with 9 bases aligning to TRDD3. CDR1 is NSMFDY, CDR2 ISSIKDK, per germline. The CDR3 length is 18 residues. V shed 2 bases, J shed 3 bases, and the junction held 17 bases outside the gene matches. CDR3 nucleotides: TGTGCAGCAAGACCCTTCCCCTTACTGGGGATACGACCCGATAAACTCATCTTT. It specifies CAARPFPLLGIRPDKLIF.

To note about this clone: This sequence is one base from a far larger clone and is likely a read error. Distinct nucleotide sequences in the sample also encode this CDR3. CDR3 DNA sequence: TGTGCCTGTGACACCGTCCTGGGGGCCCCGGTCACCGATAAACTCATCTTT. Translating it yields CACDTVLGAPVTDKLIF. This chain uses TRDV2 with TRDJ1, with 7 positions matching TRDD3. Germline V CDR1 and CDR2: GEAIGNYY, EKD. Germline trimming cut 0 bases from V and 1 base from J; bases unmatched to any gene: 10. The CDR3 runs to 17 residues.

The chain employs TRDV1 and TRDJ1; no clear D gene. This CDR3 contains 14 residues. V was trimmed by 3 bases and J by 4 bases, leaving 12 bases between them. Germline V gene sequence: CDR1 TSWWSYY, CDR2 QGS. The CDR3 is CALGEGLPDDKLIF. CDR3 coding DNA: TGTGCTCTTGGGGAGGGTTTACCGGACGATAAACTCATCTTT.

The J gene is given as TRDJ3, and the V gene is not called; the D call of TRDD3 is as the table states it, not checked on the DNA. This CDR3 is 20 amino acids long. The CDR3 nucleotides read TGTGCCTGTGACACGGGCTTTCTGGGGGACATCTCCTGTGACACCCGACAGATGTTTTTC. This gives the protein CACDTGFLGDISCDTRQMFF.

DNA of the CDR3: TGTGCCTTTAATCGGAAGGCCTTCCTACTGGGGATACCATACACCGATAAACTCATCTTT. Its translation: CAFNRKAFLLGIPYTDKLIF. The chain employs TRDV3 and TRDJ1; a possible D gene is TRDD2 (9 bases). The V end was cut by 1 base, the J end by 0 bases, with 30 bases between. CDR3 length: 20 amino acids. Germline loops: CDR1 TVYSNPD, CDR2 GDNSRS (reference sequence).

Details on this clone: The protein in TCRdb stems from a much larger clone and differs at residue 11 from this DNA's translation, likely a read error; here the protein is translated from the DNA. V usage is TRDV1 and J usage is TRDJ1; D is possibly TRDD3 (5 bases). CDR3 length equals 17 residues. Germline V gene data show CDR1 as TSWWSYY and CDR2 as QGS. Trimming shortened V by 3 bases and J by 0 bases, and 17 bases separated the two germline ends. The CDR3 nucleotides are TGTGCTCTTGGGGATCCATACGGGAGGCAGCACACCGATAAACTCATCTTT. Its protein product is CALGDPYGRQHTDKLIF.

This clone was observed a handful of times. The chain couples TRDV2 to TRDJ1, with 11 bases fitting TRDD3. Trimming removed 2 bases from V and 3 bases from J; junction bases left unmatched: 4. This CDR3 has 15 residues. Germline CDR1 and CDR2: GEAIGNYY and EKD. The DNA for the CDR3 is TGTGCCTGTGACAGCCTGGGGGATACTCCCGATAAACTCATCTTT. Residues: CACDSLGDTPDKLIF.

The J gene was not called, though the V gene is TRDV2; the DNA was not used to check the table's D call, TRDD3. CDR1 and CDR2 from the germline V gene are GEAIGNYY and EKD. The CDR3 loop spans 14 amino acids. The CDR3 coding sequence is TGTGCCTGTGATCATGTGGGGATACCCGATAAACTCATATTT. Translation: CACDHVGIPDKLIF.

As for this clone: Germline is not matched at one junction end, which may reflect a read error. The CDR3 nucleotides are TGTGCCTTTGACAATAGGAGGGTGGAGCGTCGGTACACCGATAAACTCATCTTT. Translating gives CAFDNRRVERRYTDKLIF. The chain carries TRDV2 and TRDJ1, with TRDD1 as a possible D gene (5 bases). TCRdb supplies no J gene; here it was assigned by aligning the nucleotide sequence to germline. Germline V gene sequence: CDR1 GEAIGNYY, CDR2 EKD. The CDR3 length is 18 residues.

The V gene is TRDV2, the J gene TRDJ1; 9 positions match TRDD3. The CDR3 runs to 18 residues. Germline V gene lookup returns CDR1 GEAIGNYY and CDR2 EKD. The trim removed 6 bases at V and 0 bases at J, leaving 16 bases unmatched. CDR3 region: CACSHLNTGGPNTDKLIF. In DNA, the CDR3 is TGTGCCTGTTCCCACTTAAATACTGGGGGACCAAACACCGATAAACTCATCTTT.

Judged by abundance, this clone is medium-sized. The chain employs TRDV2 and TRDJ3; 13 bases map to TRDD3. The CDR3 extends over 20 amino acids. V was pared by 0 bases and J by 0 bases, with 4 bases of the junction left unmatched. The germline V gene has CDR1 GEAIGNYY and CDR2 EKD. The DNA for the CDR3 is TGTGCCTGTGACACCGTACTGGGGGATACGAGCTCCTGGGACACCCGACAGATGTTTTTC. Amino acids: CACDTVLGDTSSWDTRQMFF.

This clone was detected only a few times. The CDR3 region is CACDIIPSNPNLLGIRGTDKLIF. The CDR3 DNA reads as TGTGCCTGTGACATTATTCCTTCGAACCCTAACTTACTGGGGATTCGAGGGACCGATAAACTCATCTTT. This rearrangement joins TRDV2 to TRDJ1; 7 bases are a match to TRDD3. The junction had 31 bases not matched to a gene; V was cut back by 2 bases and J by 2 bases. CDR3 size: 23 residues. Germline CDR1 reads GEAIGNYY; CDR2 reads EKD.

As concerns this clone: A clone one base away is much larger, so this may be a read error. The same CDR3 can be traced to other DNA sequences in this sample. The J gene is TRDJ2, the V gene TRDV2; the match to TRDD3 covers 12 bases. V lost 3 bases and J lost 11; bases outside the gene matches: 24. Germline loops: CDR1 GEAIGNYY, CDR2 EKD. This CDR3 is built from 20 residues. The CDR3 loop is CACDPISLVLGDTNKAQLFF. In DNA, the CDR3 is TGTGCCTGTGACCCCATAAGTCTCGTACTGGGGGATACCAATAAAGCGCAACTCTTCTTT.

The chain combines TRDV1 with TRDJ1, with 9 bases identical to TRDD2. The germline CDR1 and CDR2 sequences are TSWWSYY and QGS. The CDR3 is 19 amino acids. V shed 3 bases, J shed 1 base, and the junction held 15 bases outside the gene matches. For the CDR3, the DNA is TGTGCTCTTGGGGATCCTTCCTACATACTGGGCGGGACCACCGATAAACTCATCTTT. Its translation is CALGDPSYILGGTTDKLIF.

This clone occurred a few times. V gene TRDV3 combines with J gene TRDJ1; 7 nucleotides line up with TRDD3. The CDR3 is 20 residues long. From germline, CDR1 is TVYSNPD and CDR2 GDNSRS (reference sequence). The trim removed 4 bases at V and 0 bases at J, leaving 26 bases unmatched. The CDR3 region has the DNA TGTGCCTCAGGGGACTCTACGCCGACTGGGGTGATGGCCAACACCGATAAACTCATCTTT. Encoded protein: CASGDSTPTGVMANTDKLIF.

This clone has just a few counts. A much larger clone lies one base from this, so it may be a read error. Other nucleotide sequences from this sample produce the same CDR3. The chain is built from TRAV29/DV5 and TRDJ1, with D perhaps assigned TRDD2 or TRDD3 (9 bases each). The CDR3 spans 20 residues. The germline CDR1 and CDR2 sequences are NSMFDY and ISSIKDK. Trimming cost V 5 bases and J 8 bases, with 40 bases left between them. The CDR3 DNA follows: TGTGCAGCTACCTTTCCTTCCTACCATCTGTACTGGGGATACGCGGGCAAACTCATCTTT. It yields the protein CAATFPSYHLYWGYAGKLIF. The full variable domain, with the rest looked up from reference TRAV29/DV5 and TRDJ1, is DQQVKQNSPSLSVQEGRISILNCDYTNSMFDYFLWYKKYPAEGPTFLISISSIKDKNEDGRFTVFLNKSAKHLSLHIVPSQPGDSAVYFCAATFPSYHLYWGYAGKLIFGKGTRVTVEP.

This clone was seen more than once but under ten times. TCRdb shows a much larger clone's protein in place of this DNA's translation, and the two differ at residues 4 and 18, likely through a read error; the protein shown is translated from the DNA. The rearrangement links TRDV1 to TRDJ1, with 12 bases fitting TRDD3. Looked up from germline, CDR1 is TSWWSYY and CDR2 is QGS. This CDR3 is built from 23 residues. CDR3 sequence (DNA): TGTGCTCTTGAGGAATTAGTTGTCCTACGGACTGCTGGGGGATACGGGAACGCCGATAAACTCATCTTT. As protein: CALEELVVLRTAGGYGNADKLIF.

By its share, this clone is large (0.1 to 1%). Within the sample, other DNA sequences also encode this same CDR3. The chain couples TRDV2 to TRDJ1; TRDD3 aligns across 8 bases. V was pared by 3 bases and J by 2 bases, with 13 bases of the junction left unmatched. CDR1 GEAIGNYY and CDR2 EKD come from the germline V gene. The CDR3 contains 17 residues. The CDR3 loop reads CACDRVLGVPQTDKLIF. The CDR3 DNA reads TGTGCCTGTGACCGAGTACTGGGGGTCCCTCAAACCGATAAACTCATCTTT.